This T cell receptor beta chain is drawn from a study of a mutant IDH1 vaccine in newly diagnosed glioma. Time point indicated: week 47, end of study. In every dose of vaccine, 300 ug of mutant IDH1 20-mer peptide was given alongside topical imiquimod. About this clone: Its antigen is not identified.

TCRdb's table, derived via immunoSEQ multiplex PCR, lists solely in-frame clones and lacks some. The sample holds tens of thousands of clones; 80% to 90% are singletons and the top ten take around 5%. The specimen comprised PBMCs, sampled from a glioma patient whose treatment included an IDH1 peptide vaccine. The origin of this receptor is a man in his forties with glioma.

Here the CDR3 reads CASSPHRGLAGGPRETQYF. DNA for the CDR3: TGTGCCAGCAGCCCACATCGGGGACTAGCGGGAGGGCCTCGGGAGACCCAGTACTTC. This chain links TRBV7-9 with TRBJ2-5; TRBD2 aligns across 16 bases. Per germline, CDR1 SEHNR and CDR2 FQNEAQ (reference sequence). CDR3 length: 19 residues. Trimming removed 5 bases from V and 5 bases from J; junction bases left unmatched: 14.